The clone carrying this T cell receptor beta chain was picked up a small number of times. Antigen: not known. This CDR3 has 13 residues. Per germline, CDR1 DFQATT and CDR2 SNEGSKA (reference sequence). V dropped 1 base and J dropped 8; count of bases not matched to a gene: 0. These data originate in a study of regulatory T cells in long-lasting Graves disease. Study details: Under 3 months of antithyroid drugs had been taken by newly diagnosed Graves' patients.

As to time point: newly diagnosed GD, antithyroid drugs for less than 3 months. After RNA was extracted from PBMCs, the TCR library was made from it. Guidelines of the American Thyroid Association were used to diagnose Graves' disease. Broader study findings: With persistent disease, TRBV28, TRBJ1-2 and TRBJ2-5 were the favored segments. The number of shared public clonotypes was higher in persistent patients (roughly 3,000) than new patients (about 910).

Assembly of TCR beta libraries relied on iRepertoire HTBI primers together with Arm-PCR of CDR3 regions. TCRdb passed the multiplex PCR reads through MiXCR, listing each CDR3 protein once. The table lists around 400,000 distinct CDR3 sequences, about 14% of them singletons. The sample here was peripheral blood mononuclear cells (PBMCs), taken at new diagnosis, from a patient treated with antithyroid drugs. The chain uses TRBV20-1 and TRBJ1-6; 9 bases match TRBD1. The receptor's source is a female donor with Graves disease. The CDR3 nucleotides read TGCAGTGCTAGAGGACAGGGGGATTCACCCCTCCACTTT. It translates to CSARGQGDSPLHF.